Following are 5 T cell receptor beta chains from one sample sequenced in a study of control samples from healthy donors and cancer patients. Using immunoSEQ multiplex PCR, the repertoire was profiled, and TCRdb retains in-frame clones only, with some absent. The sample shows more than 120,000 clones, about 91% of them seen only once. The sequenced sample consisted of blood. The receptors here all came from a young man in good health.

This clone occurred once. This sequence joins TRBV27 and TRBJ1-6; TRBD1 agrees at 7 bases. The V segment lost 4 bases and the J segment 8 bases; nucleotides outside the gene matches: 2. The length of the CDR3 is 13 residues. Germline CDR1 MNHEY, CDR2 SMNVEV (reference sequence). The CDR3 coding sequence is TGTGCCAGCAGTTATCAGGGGGATTCACCCCTCCACTTT. Translating it yields CASSYQGDSPLHF.

The genes are TRBV10-2 and TRBJ1-2; TRBD1 might be the D (5 bases). Trimming stripped 6 bases from V and 7 bases from J, with 15 bases between. The CDR3 sequence is 13 residues long. Looked up from germline, CDR1 is WSHSY and CDR2 is SAAADI. The CDR3 nucleotides read TGCGCCAGCAGGTCGGGGGGACGGGGTGGCTACACCTTC. Its protein is CASRSGGRGGYTF.

V usage is TRBV7-9 and J usage is TRBJ2-7; a possible D gene is TRBD2 (5 bases). The ends were cut back, 1 base at V and 5 bases at J, with 9 bases in the middle. The CDR3 length is 13 residues. CDR1 is SEHNR, CDR2 FQNEAQ, per germline (reference sequence). CDR3 sequence: CASSLVTGDEQYF. The CDR3 DNA sequence: TGTGCCAGCAGCTTAGTTACCGGGGACGAGCAGTACTTC.

CDR3 amino acids: CASGQGGEAFF. The CDR3 nucleotides are TGCGCCAGCGGCCAGGGAGGTGAAGCTTTCTTT. The chain recombines TRBV10-1 with TRBJ1-1, with D tentatively TRBD1 (5 bases). With 8 bases removed from V and 7 bases from J, the gap between germline ends came to 11 bases. In germline, CDR1 is WNHNN, CDR2 SYGVQD (reference sequence). CDR3 size: 11 residues.

The rearrangement joins TRBV7-9 to TRBJ1-2; 7 nucleotides line up with TRBD1. Germline CDR1 is SEHNR and CDR2 is FQNEAQ (reference sequence). The CDR3 sequence is 14 residues long. J gave up 8 bases and V 0 bases, and 6 bases lay outside the gene matches. CDR3 region: CASSLAAGGKGYTF. In DNA form, the CDR3 reads TGTGCCAGCAGCTTAGCAGCAGGGGGGAAGGGCTACACCTTC.